The clone carrying this TCR beta chain was detected ten times or more. Antigen specificity is unknown. Amplified regions were TCR beta CDR3 sequences from RNA transcripts. The HTBI primer set drove a first-round RT-PCR of the TCR CDR3. TCRdb reanalysed the multiplex PCR reads using MiXCR and keeps one entry per CDR3 protein. The data show about 400,000 distinct CDR3 sequences, with over 10% seen just once and about 9.1% held by the top ten. This sample was taken from a study of T cells in Graves' hyperthyroidism and ophthalmopathy. Whole-study findings and limits: Ophthalmopathy, which appeared later, was predicted by the model a median around 6 months before onset. Most clonotypes that expanded in the thyroid above 0.001 also showed up in blood.

Uncontrolled infection, other autoimmune disease, pregnancy or lactation disqualified patients from enrolment. This CDR3 contains 15 residues. V was clipped by 2 bases and J by 7 bases; unmatched bases: 10. Germline-derived CDR1 and CDR2 are SGHDT and YYEEEE. Specimen: blood. The rearrangement uses TRBV5-6 and TRBJ2-7; 9 bases align to TRBD1. The sequence was obtained from a woman aged 18-30 years with Graves' hyperthyroidism. The DNA of the CDR3 is TGTGCCAGCAGCTTAGGTGAACAGGGGGCTCGGGAGCAGTACTTC. It codes for CASSLGEQGAREQYF.